Sequencing of this T cell receptor (beta chain) was carried out in a study of blood T cells in healthy people across ages. Notes on this clonotype: What it binds is not known.

The V and J ends lost 4 bases and 7 bases respectively, with 14 bases between them. The germline V gene has CDR1 MGHDK and CDR2 SYGVNS. This CDR3 has 14 residues. Study-level results: Naive CD4+ cell counts and diversity both ran higher in long-lived than in aged donors.

PCR was performed a second time for about 7 to 11 cycles using a sample-barcoded 5' primer and a J-beta primer mix. A tag from a template-switch adaptor with 12 random nucleotides marked each cDNA molecule. One entry per CDR3 protein, called by TCRdb with MiXCR from the 5' RACE reads. The table includes 780,000 or so distinct CDR3 sequences, approximately 53% detected once. This TCR was sampled from a man aged 80 or over in good health. The chain joins TRBV25-1 to TRBJ1-5; no reliable D call. Sequenced sample: blood. CDR3 nucleotide sequence: TGTGCCAGCAGTGGGTCGGCCTCCCGGCAGCCCCAGCATTTT. The encoded protein is CASSGSASRQPQHF.